These 2 T cell receptor beta chains came from one sample sequenced in a study of cytomegalovirus exposure and HLA in healthy donors. PCR employed 60 Vbeta and 13 Jbeta primers. Measured with immunoSEQ multiplex PCR; TCRdb has only the in-frame clones, and not every one. The sample records roughly 110,000 clones, over 55% being singletons. Sequenced sample: PBMCs. Source of these receptors: a female donor in good health and CMV-seronegative.

The chain uses TRBV5-4 and TRBJ1-2; D remains ambiguous. V was pared by 1 base and J by 3 bases, with 7 bases between. This CDR3 is 13 amino acids long. The V gene's germline CDR1 is SGHNT and CDR2 YYREEE (reference sequence). The CDR3 bases are TGTGCCAGCAGCTTGTCTCCCGACTATGGCTACACCTTC. Encoded protein: CASSLSPDYGYTF.

This clone was recorded a few times. The chain recombines TRBV2 with TRBJ1-5; TRBD1 might be the D (5 bases). The CDR3 is 16 amino acids. Trimming removed 6 bases from V and 0 bases from J, with 15 bases in between. Per germline, CDR1 SNHLY and CDR2 FYNNEI. The chain's CDR3 is CASRWGVGNSNQPQHF. CDR3 DNA: TGTGCCAGCAGGTGGGGGGTTGGGAATAGCAATCAGCCCCAGCATTTT.